A single sample gave rise to the 21 T cell receptor beta chains below, sequenced in a study of blood T cell repertoires in COVID-19 (dated by TCRdb to the early 2020s). The library was produced with the immunoSEQ multiplex PCR assay. TCRdb took over this immuneACCESS table, retaining in-frame rearrangements with V and J assigned. Such tables are incomplete; in checked studies, under half of the missing clones stem from an unresolved V gene, and the remainder is unexplained. Here the sample has 180,000 or so clones; around 87% occur a single time. More than 6.5% of the sample comes from the top ten. Material for sequencing was peripheral blood. Receptors originate from a woman of 80 years or more in a cohort sampled during active or convalescent COVID-19.

J is TRBJ1-2 and V is TRBV5-1, with D hard to call. With 3 bases removed from V and 3 bases from J, the gap between germline ends came to 21 bases. The CDR3 consists of 17 residues. The germline CDR1 and CDR2 sequences are SGHRS and YFSETQ. CDR3 DNA: TGCGCCAGCAGCTCTATGAAAGGATCCAGGATTGACTATGGCTACACCTTC. Protein: CASSSMKGSRIDYGYTF.

This chain joins TRBV6-5 and TRBJ1-1; a weak D match, TRBD1 (6 bases). Trimming removed 0 bases from V and 5 bases from J, with 16 bases in between. Germline V lookup: CDR1 MNHEY, CDR2 SVGAGI. This CDR3 region has 16 residues. This CDR3 is CASSYSSVQGQTEAFF. CDR3 coding DNA: TGTGCCAGCAGTTACTCATCGGTTCAGGGACAAACTGAAGCTTTCTTT.

The J gene is TRBJ2-5, the V gene TRBV19, with a weak D call TRBD2 (5 bases). Deletions cut 7 bases from V and 5 bases from J, with 14 bases between. This CDR3 has 13 amino acids. In germline, CDR1 is LNHDA, CDR2 SQIVND (reference sequence). The CDR3 loop is CASKTRGAETQYF. CDR3 coding DNA: TGTGCCAGTAAAACCCGGGGAGCCGAGACCCAGTACTTC.

The table lists this clone with a count of one. The chain links TRBV24-1 to TRBJ2-5, with a possible D match to TRBD1 (5 bases). Germline V CDR1 and CDR2: KGHDR, SFDVKD. The CDR3 loop spans 17 amino acids. Trimming left V 1 base short and J 5 bases short, with 19 bases between. CDR3 sequence reads: CATSDFGPQGEVETQYF. The CDR3 DNA is TGTGCCACCAGTGATTTTGGGCCCCAGGGTGAGGTTGAGACCCAGTACTTC.

This sequence joins TRBV18 and TRBJ1-2, with D hard to call. Trimming left V 3 bases short and J 5 bases short, with 10 bases between. The CDR3 covers 13 residues. The germline V gene encodes CDR1 KGHSH and CDR2 LQKENI. CDR3 sequence: CASSPDKEYGYTF. DNA for the CDR3: TGTGCCAGCTCACCCGACAAGGAATATGGCTACACCTTC.

The CDR3 DNA is TGTGCCAGCGGAGGGACAGGGCATGGCTACACCTTC. Protein: CASGGTGHGYTF. V gene TRBV3-1 (or the pseudogene TRBV3-2) combines with J gene TRBJ1-2; 9 bases agree with TRBD1. Per the germline V gene, CDR1 is LGHDT and CDR2 is YNNKEL (reference sequence). CDR3 length: 12 amino acids. Losses at the gene ends were 8 bases for V and 6 bases for J; bases not matched to a gene: 4.

V is TRBV29-1 and J is TRBJ2-3, with 8 nucleotides matching TRBD2. The CDR3 covers 14 residues. Germline V CDR1 and CDR2: SQVTM, ANQGSEA. Here the CDR3 reads CSVDGRGATDTQYF. Written as DNA, the CDR3 is TGCAGTGTCGATGGGCGGGGGGCCACAGATACGCAGTATTTT.

The J gene is TRBJ1-3, the V gene TRBV30; D possibly corresponds to TRBD1 (6 bases). Between the trimmed V and J ends, which lost 1 base and 4 bases, there was a span of 17 bases. The germline V gene encodes CDR1 GTSNPN and CDR2 SVGIG (reference sequence). This CDR3 is 16 amino acids long. The CDR3 reads CAWSGSYRDEGNTIYF. The CDR3 DNA reads as TGTGCCTGGAGTGGGAGTTACAGGGACGAGGGAAACACCATATATTTT.

J is TRBJ1-5 and V is TRBV6-2 or TRBV6-3, with D unresolved. Germline CDR1 MNHEY, CDR2 SVGEGT. CDR3 length equals 14 residues. With 0 bases removed from V and 4 bases from J, the gap between germline ends came to 7 bases. CDR3 coding DNA: TGTGCCAGCAGTTACTCTATCCGGAATCAGCCCCAGCATTTT. Translation gives CASSYSIRNQPQHF.

The chain employs TRBV3-1 (or the pseudogene TRBV3-2) and TRBJ2-1, with 10 bases aligning to TRBD2. V was pared by 8 bases and J by 8 bases, with 6 bases of the junction left unmatched. Per germline, CDR1 LGHDT and CDR2 YNNKEL (reference sequence). There are 13 residues in the CDR3. The chain's CDR3 is CASASGSIHEQFF. CDR3 in DNA: TGTGCCAGCGCTAGCGGGAGTATCCATGAGCAGTTCTTC.

The count of this clone is one. The genes are TRBV6-6 and TRBJ1-4; D unresolved. Trimming removed 6 bases at V and 8 bases at J, with 16 bases between. The germline CDR1 and CDR2 sequences are MNHNY and SVGAGI (reference sequence). This CDR3 spans 14 amino acids. The CDR3 spells CASSIKAGIEKLFF. Written as DNA, the CDR3 is TGTGCCAGCAGCATAAAAGCGGGAATCGAAAAACTGTTTTTT.

The J gene is TRBJ1-1, the V gene TRBV29-1; D ambiguous. Germline CDR1 SQVTM, CDR2 ANQGSEA. The CDR3 loop spans 13 amino acids. CDR3 residues: CSAYTYENTEAFF. In nucleotides, the CDR3 is TGCAGTGCTTACACGTATGAGAACACTGAAGCTTTCTTT.

This chain joins TRBV29-1 and TRBJ2-1, with D possibly TRBD2 on 5 matching bases. Germline V gene data show CDR1 as SQVTM and CDR2 as ANQGSEA. This CDR3 region has 11 residues. Trimming removed 7 bases from V and 3 bases from J, with 7 bases in between. CDR3 sequence reads: CSGDYYNEQFF. For the CDR3, the DNA is TGCAGCGGCGACTACTACAATGAGCAGTTCTTC.

The chain links TRBV12-5 to TRBJ1-1; the D is unclear. This CDR3 comprises 13 residues. Trimming shortened V by 2 bases and J by 6 bases, and 10 bases separated the two germline ends. The V gene's germline CDR1 is LGHNT and CDR2 FRNRAP. The CDR3 DNA sequence: TGTGCTAGTGGTTTGTCCCGACTTTCTGAAGCTTTCTTT. Its translation: CASGLSRLSEAFF.

The CDR3 protein is CASSYLRGHSNRNQPQHF. In DNA form, the CDR3 reads TGTGCCAGCAGTTACCTCAGGGGACATAGTAACCGCAATCAGCCCCAGCATTTT. The chain carries TRBV6-2 or TRBV6-3 and TRBJ1-5, with a weak D call TRBD1 (6 bases). The CDR3 runs to 18 residues. The V gene lost 2 bases and the J gene lost 2 bases, with 19 bases spanning the gap. Germline-derived CDR1 and CDR2 are MNHEY and SVGEGT.

The rearrangement uses TRBV19 and TRBJ1-1; 10 nucleotides align to TRBD1. Germline V gene lookup returns CDR1 LNHDA and CDR2 SQIVND (reference sequence). CDR3 length equals 15 residues. Germline trimming cut 6 bases from V and 4 bases from J; bases unmatched to any gene: 8. The CDR3 bases are TGTGCCAGTAGATCTATGGGACAGGGGAGCACTGAAGCTTTCTTT. Its protein is CASRSMGQGSTEAFF.

The chain links TRBV10-1 to TRBJ2-1; TRBD2 matches at 11 bases. After removal of 6 bases from V and 6 bases from J, the junction contained 4 bases not matched to a gene. The CDR3 contains 14 residues. CDR1 is WNHNN, CDR2 SYGVQD, per germline (reference sequence). The DNA for the CDR3 is TGCGCCAGCAGACCTAGCGGGAGGACCAATGAGCAGTTCTTC. Translation: CASRPSGRTNEQFF.

The V and J genes are TRBV27 and TRBJ2-7, with 11 bases lining up with TRBD1. After removal of 3 bases from V and 2 bases from J, the junction contained 15 bases not matched to a gene. This CDR3 comprises 19 residues. CDR1 MNHEY and CDR2 SMNVEV come from the germline V gene (reference sequence). This CDR3 reads CASSFYPPGTGGYAYEQYF. In DNA form, the CDR3 reads TGTGCCAGCAGTTTTTACCCCCCCGGGACAGGGGGTTACGCCTACGAGCAGTACTTC.

V usage is TRBV9 and J usage is TRBJ1-2; D is unresolved. The CDR3 length is 14 residues. V was pared by 3 bases and J by 0 bases, with 9 bases between. Germline CDR1 is SGDLS and CDR2 is YYNGEE. The CDR3 nucleotides read TGTGCCAGCAGCGCAATGACTGCTAACTATGGCTACACCTTC. Translation gives CASSAMTANYGYTF.

The J gene is TRBJ1-1, the V gene TRBV18; TRBD1 aligns across 9 bases. Germline lookup yields CDR1 KGHSH and CDR2 LQKENI. V lost 6 bases to trimming and J lost 3 bases; unmatched junction nucleotides: 8. This CDR3 contains 15 residues. The DNA for the CDR3 is TGTGCCAGCTCCCCTAACAGGGGGCGAGACACTGAAGCTTTCTTT. Translation gives CASSPNRGRDTEAFF.

This CDR3 is CASSGTDSAVVNEQFF. The CDR3 DNA follows: TGTGCCAGCAGCGGAACGGACAGCGCGGTGGTCAATGAGCAGTTCTTC. The chain joins TRBV2 to TRBJ2-1; tentatively, D is TRBD1 (6 bases). The germline V gene encodes CDR1 SNHLY and CDR2 FYNNEI. Trimming removed 6 bases at V and 6 bases at J, with 21 bases between. The CDR3 has 16 amino acids. Complete variable domain (other parts from reference TRBV2 and TRBJ2-1): EPEVTQTPSHQVTQMGQEVILRCVPISNHLYFYWYRQILGQKVEFLVSFYNNEISEKSEIFDDQFSVERPDGSNFTLKIRSTKLEDSAMYFCASSGTDSAVVNEQFFGPGTRLTVL.